This T cell receptor beta chain was sequenced for a study of blood T cell repertoires in COVID-19. Whole-study context: From T cells, B-cell-depleted T cells, or PBMCs came the material, which was cDNA or gDNA.

Assay: immunoSEQ multiplex PCR; the TCRdb copy retains only in-frame clones and omits some. Of some 200,000 clones in the sample, roughly 84% were seen once. CDR1 MNHEY and CDR2 SMNVEV come from the germline V gene (reference sequence). CDR3 length: 14 residues. V was trimmed by 1 base and J by 6 bases, leaving 10 bases between them. The chain links TRBV27 to TRBJ2-1, with unresolved D. This clonotype was sampled from a woman between 25 and 40 years old who had recovered from COVID-19. The sample comprised peripheral blood. CDR3 loop: CASSLLIPGNEQFF. The CDR3 nucleotides are TGTGCCAGCAGTTTATTAATCCCGGGCAATGAGCAGTTCTTC.